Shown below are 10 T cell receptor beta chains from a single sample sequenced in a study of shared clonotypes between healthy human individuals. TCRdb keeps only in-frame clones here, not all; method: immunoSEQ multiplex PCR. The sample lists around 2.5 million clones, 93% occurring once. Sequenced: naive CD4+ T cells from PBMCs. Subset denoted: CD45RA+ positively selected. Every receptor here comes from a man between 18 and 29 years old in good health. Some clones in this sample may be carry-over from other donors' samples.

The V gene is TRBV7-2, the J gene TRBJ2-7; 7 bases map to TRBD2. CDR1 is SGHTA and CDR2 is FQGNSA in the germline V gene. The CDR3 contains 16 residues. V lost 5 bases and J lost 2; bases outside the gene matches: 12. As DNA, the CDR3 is TGTGCCAGCAGCCCAGATCGCGCTAGCGGAACCTACGAGCAGTACTTC. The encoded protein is CASSPDRASGTYEQYF.

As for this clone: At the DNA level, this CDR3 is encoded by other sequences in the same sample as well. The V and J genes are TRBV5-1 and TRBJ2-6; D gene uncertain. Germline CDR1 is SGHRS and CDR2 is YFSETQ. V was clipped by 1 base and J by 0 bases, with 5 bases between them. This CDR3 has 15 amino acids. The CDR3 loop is CASSLLSSGANVLTF. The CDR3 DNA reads TGCGCCAGCAGCTTGCTAAGCTCTGGGGCCAACGTCCTGACTTTC.

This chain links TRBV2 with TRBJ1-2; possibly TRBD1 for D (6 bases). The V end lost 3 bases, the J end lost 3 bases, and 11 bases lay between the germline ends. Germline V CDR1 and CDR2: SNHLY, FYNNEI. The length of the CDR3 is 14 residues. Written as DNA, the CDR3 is TGTGCCAGCAGTGAGGCGGGGGCTTACTATGGCTACACCTTC. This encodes CASSEAGAYYGYTF.

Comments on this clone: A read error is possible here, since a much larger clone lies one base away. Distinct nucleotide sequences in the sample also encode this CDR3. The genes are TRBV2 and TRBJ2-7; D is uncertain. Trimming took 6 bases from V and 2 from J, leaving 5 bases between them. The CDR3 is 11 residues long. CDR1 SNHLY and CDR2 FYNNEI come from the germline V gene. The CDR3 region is CASSIAYEQYF. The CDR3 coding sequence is TGTGCCAGCAGCATAGCCTACGAGCAGTACTTC.

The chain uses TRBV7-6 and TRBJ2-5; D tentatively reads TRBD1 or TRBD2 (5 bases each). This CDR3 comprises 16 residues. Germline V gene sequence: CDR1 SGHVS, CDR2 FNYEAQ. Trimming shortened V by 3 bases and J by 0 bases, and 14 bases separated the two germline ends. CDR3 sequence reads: CASSFAGSGYQETQYF. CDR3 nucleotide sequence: TGTGCCAGCAGCTTTGCAGGGAGTGGTTACCAAGAGACCCAGTACTTC.

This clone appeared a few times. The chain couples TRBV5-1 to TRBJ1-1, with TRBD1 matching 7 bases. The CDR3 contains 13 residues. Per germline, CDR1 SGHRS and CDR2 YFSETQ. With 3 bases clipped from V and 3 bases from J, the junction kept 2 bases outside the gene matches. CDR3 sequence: CASSWGQYTEAFF. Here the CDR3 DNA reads TGCGCCAGCAGCTGGGGACAGTACACTGAAGCTTTCTTT.

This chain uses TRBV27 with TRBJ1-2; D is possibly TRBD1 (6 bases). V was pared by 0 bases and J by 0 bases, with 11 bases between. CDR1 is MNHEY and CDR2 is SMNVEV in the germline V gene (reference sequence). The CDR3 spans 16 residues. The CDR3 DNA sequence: TGTGCCAGCAGTTTATCATGGGACACTTCTAACTATGGCTACACCTTC. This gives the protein CASSLSWDTSNYGYTF.

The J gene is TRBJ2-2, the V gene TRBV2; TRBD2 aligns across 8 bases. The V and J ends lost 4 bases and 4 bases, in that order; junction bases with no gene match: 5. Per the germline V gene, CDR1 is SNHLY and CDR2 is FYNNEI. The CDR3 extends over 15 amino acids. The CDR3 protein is CASSGLLAATGELFF. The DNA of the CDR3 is TGTGCCAGCAGTGGTTTACTAGCGGCCACCGGGGAGCTGTTTTTT.

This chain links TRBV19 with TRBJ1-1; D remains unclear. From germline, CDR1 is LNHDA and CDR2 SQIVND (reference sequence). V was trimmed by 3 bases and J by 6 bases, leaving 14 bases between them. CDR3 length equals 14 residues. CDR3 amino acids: CASSIRRGRPEAFF. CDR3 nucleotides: TGTGCCAGTAGTATTAGGCGAGGGCGCCCTGAAGCTTTCTTT.

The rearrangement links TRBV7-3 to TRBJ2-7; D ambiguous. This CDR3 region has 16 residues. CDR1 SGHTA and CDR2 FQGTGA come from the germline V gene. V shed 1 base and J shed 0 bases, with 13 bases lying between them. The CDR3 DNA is TGTGCCAGCAGCTTAAGGGCAGTCGGAACCTCCTACGAGCAGTACTTC. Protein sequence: CASSLRAVGTSYEQYF. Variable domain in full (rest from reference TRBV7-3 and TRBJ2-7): GAGVSQTPSNKVTEKGKYVELRCDPISGHTALYWYRQSLGQGPEFLIYFQGTGAADDSGLPNDRFFAVRPEGSVSTLKIQRTERGDSAVYLCASSLRAVGTSYEQYFGPGTRLTVT.